The 5 T cell receptor beta chains in this list originate from one sample, sequenced in a study of patients and donors after allogeneic stem cell transplantation. TCRdb passed the RT-PCR reads through MiXCR, listing each CDR3 protein once. The sample has about 110,000 distinct CDR3 sequences, around 33% seen once. The sequenced sample consisted of blood, either unsorted or a sorted T cell fraction (not recorded which). The receptor source for this set is a human donor who was either an allogeneic HSCT recipient or a stem cell or donor lymphocyte infusion donor (not recorded which). It is not recorded whose cells these are; they may come from a transplant donor.

The chain carries TRBV7-2 and TRBJ2-3; D is undetermined. V lost 1 base and J lost 5, with 10 bases in between. The CDR3 runs 14 residues. The germline gives CDR1 SGHTA, CDR2 FQGNSA. CDR3 sequence: CASSLGALGDTQYF. The CDR3 DNA follows: TGTGCCAGCAGCTTAGGTGCGCTCGGAGATACGCAGTATTTT.

This clonotype showed up just a few times. V gene TRBV7-9 combines with J gene TRBJ2-3; D is unresolved. This CDR3 comprises 12 residues. The germline V gene has CDR1 SEHNR and CDR2 FQNEAQ (reference sequence). Between the trimmed V and J ends, which lost 4 bases and 6 bases, there was a span of 8 bases. This CDR3 reads CASSSTADTQYF. The CDR3, as DNA: TGTGCCAGCAGCTCGACTGCGGATACGCAGTATTTT.

V is TRBV6-2 or TRBV6-3 and J is TRBJ2-1; TRBD2 aligns across 10 bases. The CDR3 consists of 15 residues. Trimming cost V 6 bases and J 7 bases; bases outside gene matches: 9. Germline CDR1 MNHEY, CDR2 SVGEGT. The CDR3 loop reads CASSLVSGRRNEQFF. DNA for the CDR3: TGTGCCAGCAGCCTCGTTAGCGGGAGGCGAAATGAGCAGTTCTTC.

This clonotype was detected a few times. The chain employs TRBV20-1 and TRBJ1-2, with TRBD1 matching over 8 bases. The J segment lost 9 bases and the V segment lost 5 bases, leaving 5 bases of the junction unmatched. The V gene's germline CDR1 is DFQATT and CDR2 SNEGSKA (reference sequence). This CDR3 spans 11 amino acids. The CDR3 region is CSADDRGSYTF. The DNA of the CDR3 is TGCAGTGCTGACGACAGGGGAAGCTACACCTTC.

The rearrangement uses TRBV11-2 and TRBJ2-5, with D possibly matching TRBD2 (6 bases). Looked up from germline, CDR1 is SGHAT and CDR2 is FQNNGV. With 5 bases removed from V and 4 bases from J, the gap between germline ends came to 14 bases. The CDR3 is 14 amino acids. The CDR3 loop reads CASSPRLGGETQYF. In nucleotides, the CDR3 is TGTGCCAGCAGCCCACGCCTGGGGGGAGAGACCCAGTACTTC. Full variable domain (remainder filled in from reference TRBV11-2 and TRBJ2-5): EAGVAQSPRYKIIEKRQSVAFWCNPISGHATLYWYQQILGQGPKLLIQFQNNGVVDDSQLPKDRFSAERLKGVDSTLKIQPAKLEDSAVYLCASSPRLGGETQYFGPGTRLLVL.